These 24 T cell receptor beta chains were sequenced from one sample in a study of monozygotic twins with inflammatory bowel disease. TCRdb re-called the 5' RACE reads and catalogs CDR3 proteins one per entry, DNA excluded. Recorded for this sample: about 380,000 distinct CDR3 sequences. Sequencing used blood. All receptors come from a human donor with ulcerative colitis or Crohn's disease, or a healthy co-twin of an affected twin (not recorded which).

The chain employs TRBV5-1 and TRBJ2-2; TCRdb gives TRBD1 as the D gene, but with no DNA this cannot be confirmed. The CDR3 runs to 15 residues. Germline CDR1 is SGHRS and CDR2 is YFSETQ. The CDR3 here is CASSRTEIATGELFF. Full variable domain (outside the CDR3, taken from reference TRBV5-1 and TRBJ2-2): KAGVTQTPRYLIKTRGQQVTLSCSPISGHRSVSWYQQTPGQGLQFLFEYFSETQRNKGNFPGRFSGRQFSNSRSEMNVSTLELGDSALYLCASSRTEIATGELFFGEGSRLTVL.

The chain joins TRBV10-2 to TRBJ2-5; TCRdb indicates TRBD1, and absent DNA this call remains unverified. This CDR3 is 14 amino acids long. Per germline, CDR1 WSHSY and CDR2 SAAADI. The CDR3 sequence is CASRGQGNQETQYF.

The chain employs TRBV6-5 and TRBJ2-5; the D call from TCRdb, TRBD1, cannot be confirmed without DNA. Germline CDR1 MNHEY, CDR2 SVGAGI. The CDR3 is made up of 14 amino acids. This CDR3 reads CASSFLGLEETQYF.

The chain recombines TRBV6-2 or TRBV6-3 with TRBJ2-5; the TCRdb call, TRBD2, lacks DNA for checking. The CDR3 spans 15 residues. Germline assignment: CDR1 MNHEY and CDR2 SVGEGT. CDR3 residues: CASTSRAYRQETQYF.

The chain links TRBV20-1 to TRBJ1-2. CDR1 and CDR2 from the germline V gene are DFQATT and SNEGSKA (reference sequence). This CDR3 has 12 amino acids. CDR3: CSASPGHYGYTF.

The rearrangement links TRBV3-1 to TRBJ1-4; TCRdb names TRBD1, which stays unverified in the absence of DNA. CDR1 is LGHDT, CDR2 YNNKEL, per germline (reference sequence). This CDR3 spans 14 amino acids. CDR3 in amino acids: CATEGGTGNEKLFF.

CDR3 loop: CASSDPGQGQETQYF. The rearrangement uses TRBV5-1 and TRBJ2-5; lacking DNA, the TRBD1 call made by TCRdb goes unchecked. This CDR3 spans 15 amino acids. Germline V gene data show CDR1 as SGHRS and CDR2 as YFSETQ.

This sequence joins TRBV4-2 and TRBJ1-1; TCRdb outputs TRBD1, but without DNA this stays unchecked. Per germline, CDR1 LGHNA and CDR2 YNFKEQ. CDR3 length: 12 amino acids. Here the CDR3 reads CASSQSRYEAFF.

This chain uses TRBV12-3 or TRBV12-4 with TRBJ2-7; TCRdb picks TRBD1, but there is no DNA to check that call. The CDR3 consists of 15 residues. The CDR3 is CASSPPVQGAYEQYF.

This sequence joins TRBV6-5 and TRBJ1-2. The CDR3 runs 15 residues. Germline V gives CDR1 MNHEY, CDR2 SVGAGI. CDR3 sequence: CASSYLDRTSYGYTF.

V gene TRBV5-1 combines with J gene TRBJ2-6; checking the TCRdb D call of TRBD1 is not possible without DNA. This CDR3 contains 15 residues. CDR1 and CDR2 (germline): SGHRS, YFSETQ. CDR3 protein: CASSQTGPGANVLTF.

The genes are TRBV13 and TRBJ1-2. Germline CDR1 is PRHDT and CDR2 is FYEKMQ (reference sequence). The CDR3 extends over 16 amino acids. CDR3 protein: CASSQSSRGPLYGYTF.

The chain joins TRBV7-9 to TRBJ1-1; TCRdb picks TRBD1, but there is no DNA to check that call. Germline V gene lookup returns CDR1 SEHNR and CDR2 FQNEAQ (reference sequence). This CDR3 is 13 amino acids long. The CDR3 sequence is CASSSLGVLEAFF.

The chain's CDR3 is CASSLPPLNEQFF. V and J are TRBV12-3 or TRBV12-4 and TRBJ2-1; TCRdb returns TRBD2, unconfirmable since there is no DNA. The CDR3 has 13 residues.

The V and J genes are TRBV4-2 and TRBJ2-1. This CDR3 spans 15 amino acids. The germline gives CDR1 LGHNA, CDR2 YNFKEQ. The CDR3 loop reads CASSQVSVSYNEQFF.

CDR3 amino acids: CAWSIGPAYEQYF. The chain employs TRBV30 and TRBJ2-7; TCRdb gives TRBD2 as the D gene, but with no DNA this cannot be confirmed. The V gene's germline CDR1 is GTSNPN and CDR2 SVGIG (reference sequence). This CDR3 spans 13 amino acids. The complete variable domain, with remaining parts taken from reference TRBV30 and TRBJ2-7, reads SQTIHQWPATLVQPVGSPLSLECTVEGTSNPNLYWYRQAAGRGLQLLFYSVGIGQISSEVPQNLSASRPQDRQFILSSKKLLLSDSGFYLCAWSIGPAYEQYFGPGTRLTVT.

The chain carries TRBV4-3 and TRBJ2-1; the TCRdb call, TRBD1, lacks DNA for checking. The length of the CDR3 is 15 residues. CDR1 is LGHNA, CDR2 YSLEER, per germline. Here the CDR3 reads CASSPGTTTYNEQFF.

The chain combines TRBV4-2 with TRBJ2-7; checking the TCRdb D call of TRBD1 is not possible without DNA. Germline CDR1 is LGHNA and CDR2 is YNFKEQ. CDR3 length: 14 residues. This CDR3 is CASSRDRGIYEQYF.

CDR3 residues: CASSLGWLNSPLHF. The V gene is TRBV12-3 or TRBV12-4, the J gene TRBJ1-6. This CDR3 spans 14 amino acids.

The rearrangement uses TRBV6-1 and TRBJ2-7; TCRdb names TRBD2, which stays unverified in the absence of DNA. Per germline, CDR1 MNHNS and CDR2 SASEGT. This CDR3 has 15 residues. The CDR3 here is CASSRIAGADYEQYF.

The J gene is TRBJ2-7, the V gene TRBV5-6; no DNA is available, so the TRBD1 call from TCRdb remains unchecked. CDR1 is SGHDT and CDR2 is YYEEEE in the germline V gene. CDR3 length: 16 amino acids. The CDR3 loop reads CASSKSGTVFVYEQYF. The complete variable domain, with remaining parts taken from reference TRBV5-6 and TRBJ2-7, reads DAGVTQSPTHLIKTRGQQVTLRCSPKSGHDTVSWYQQALGQGPQFIFQYYEEEERQRGNFPDRFSGHQFPNYSSELNVNALLLGDSALYLCASSKSGTVFVYEQYFGPGTRLTVT.

The V gene is TRBV20-1, the J gene TRBJ2-1. Germline loops: CDR1 DFQATT, CDR2 SNEGSKA (reference sequence). The CDR3 runs 11 residues. This CDR3 reads CSASSSNEQFF.

The chain combines TRBV6-5 with TRBJ2-7; TCRdb proposes TRBD2, but this gene call is untestable without DNA. Germline loops: CDR1 MNHEY, CDR2 SVGAGI. The CDR3 consists of 12 residues. The CDR3 region is CASSSSSPEQYF.

V is TRBV12-3 or TRBV12-4 and J is TRBJ2-7. This CDR3 is built from 14 residues. The CDR3: CASSLDLVRSEQYF.